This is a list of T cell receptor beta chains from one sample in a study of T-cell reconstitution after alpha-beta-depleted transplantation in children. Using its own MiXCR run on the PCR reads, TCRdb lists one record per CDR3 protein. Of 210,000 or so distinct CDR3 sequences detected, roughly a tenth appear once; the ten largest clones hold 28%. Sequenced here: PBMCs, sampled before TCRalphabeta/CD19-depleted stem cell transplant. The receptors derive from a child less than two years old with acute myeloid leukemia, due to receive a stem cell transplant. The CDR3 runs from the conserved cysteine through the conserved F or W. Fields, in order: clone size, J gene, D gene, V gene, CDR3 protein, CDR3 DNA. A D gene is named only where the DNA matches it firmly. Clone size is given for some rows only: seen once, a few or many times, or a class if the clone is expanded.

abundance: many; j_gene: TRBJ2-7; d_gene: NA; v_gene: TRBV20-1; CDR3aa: CSAKGQNEQYF; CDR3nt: TGCAGTGCTAAGGGACAAAACGAGCAGTACTTC
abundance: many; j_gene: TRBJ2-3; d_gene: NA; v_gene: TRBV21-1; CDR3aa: CASIQTRRSGGTDTQYF; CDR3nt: TGTGCCAGCATCCAAACAAGGCGGAGCGGGGGCACAGATACGCAGTATTTT
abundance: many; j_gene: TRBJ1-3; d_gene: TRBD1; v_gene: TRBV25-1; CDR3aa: CASSEGGTAVNTIYF; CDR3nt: TGTGCCAGCAGTGAAGGGGGGACAGCGGTGAACACCATATATTTT
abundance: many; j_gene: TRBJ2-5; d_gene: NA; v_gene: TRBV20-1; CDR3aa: CSASQGGETQYF; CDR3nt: TGCAGTGCTAGCCAAGGGGGGGAGACCCAGTACTTC
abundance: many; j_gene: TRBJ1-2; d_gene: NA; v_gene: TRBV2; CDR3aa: CASSDQADRYGYTF; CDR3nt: TGTGCCAGCAGTGACCAGGCTGATCGCTATGGCTACACCTTC
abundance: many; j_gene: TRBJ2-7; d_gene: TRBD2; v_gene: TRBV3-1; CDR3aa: CASSGTSGGDEQYF; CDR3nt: TGTGCCAGCAGCGGGACTAGCGGGGGGGATGAGCAGTACTTC
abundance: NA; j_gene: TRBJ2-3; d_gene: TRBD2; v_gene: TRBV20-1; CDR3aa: CSPPRRIPSSGRSTDTQYF; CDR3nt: TGCAGTCCACCCCGGCGTATTCCTTCTAGCGGGAGGTCTACAGATACGCAGTATTTT
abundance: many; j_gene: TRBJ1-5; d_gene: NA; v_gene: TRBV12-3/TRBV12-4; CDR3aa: CASSAPSQPQHF; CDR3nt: TGTGCCAGCAGTGCCCCTTCCCAGCCCCAGCATTTT
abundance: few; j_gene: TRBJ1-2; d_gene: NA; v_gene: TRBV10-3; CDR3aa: CAISEMRDGYTF; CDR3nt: TGTGCCATCAGTGAAATGCGGGATGGCTACACCTTC
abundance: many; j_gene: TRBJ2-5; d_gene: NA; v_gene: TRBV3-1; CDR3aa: CASSQAGLGETQYF; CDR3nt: TGTGCCAGCAGCCAAGCTGGACTGGGAGAGACCCAGTACTTC
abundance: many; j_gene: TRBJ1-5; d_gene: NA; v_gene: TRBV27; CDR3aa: CASSLQLNQPQHF; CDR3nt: TGTGCCAGCAGCCTACAGTTAAATCAGCCCCAGCATTTT
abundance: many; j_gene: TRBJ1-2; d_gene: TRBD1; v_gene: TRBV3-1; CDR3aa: CASSYPGQGYGYTF; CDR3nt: TGTGCCAGCAGTTATCCGGGACAGGGCTATGGCTACACCTTC
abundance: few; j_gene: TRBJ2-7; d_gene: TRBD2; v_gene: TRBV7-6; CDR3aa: CASSTSVHNEQYF; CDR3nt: TGTGCCAGCAGCACTAGCGTTCACAACGAGCAGTACTTC
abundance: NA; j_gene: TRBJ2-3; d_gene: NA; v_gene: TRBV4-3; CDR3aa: CASSHLRDRDTQYF; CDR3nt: TGCGCCAGCAGCCACCTACGCGACAGAGATACGCAGTATTTT
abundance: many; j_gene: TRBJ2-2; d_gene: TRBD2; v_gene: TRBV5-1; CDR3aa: CASSLQTSGTLNTGELFF; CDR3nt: TGCGCCAGCAGCTTACAGACTAGCGGGACTTTAAACACCGGGGAGCTGTTTTTT
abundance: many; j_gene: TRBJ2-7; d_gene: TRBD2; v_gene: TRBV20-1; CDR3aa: CSARAGGPNEQYF; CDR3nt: TGCAGTGCTAGAGCGGGAGGGCCGAACGAGCAGTACTTC
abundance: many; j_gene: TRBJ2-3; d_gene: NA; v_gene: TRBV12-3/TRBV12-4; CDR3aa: CASSGGFGTQYF; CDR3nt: TGTGCCAGCAGTGGGGGATTTGGTACGCAGTATTTT
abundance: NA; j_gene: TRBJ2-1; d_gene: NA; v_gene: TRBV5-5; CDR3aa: CASSLDGVLNNEQFF; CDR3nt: TGTGCCAGCAGCTTGGATGGGGTTCTGAACAATGAGCAGTTCTTC
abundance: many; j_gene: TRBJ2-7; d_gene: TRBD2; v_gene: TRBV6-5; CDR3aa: CASSYRRTRSNEQYF; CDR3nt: TGTGCCAGCAGTTACCGCCGGACTAGGTCGAACGAGCAGTACTTC
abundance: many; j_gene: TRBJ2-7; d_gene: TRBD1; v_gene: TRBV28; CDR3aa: CASSFGTGNYEQYF; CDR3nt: TGTGCCAGCAGTTTCGGGACAGGGAACTACGAGCAGTACTTC
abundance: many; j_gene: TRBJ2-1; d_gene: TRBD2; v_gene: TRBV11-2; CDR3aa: CASSLVILAGDNEQFF; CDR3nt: TGTGCCAGCAGCTTAGTTATCTTAGCGGGAGACAATGAGCAGTTCTTC
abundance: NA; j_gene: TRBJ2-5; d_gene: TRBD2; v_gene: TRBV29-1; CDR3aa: CSVLGAGGENQYF; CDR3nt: TGCAGCGTTTTGGGGGCGGGAGGAGAGAACCAGTACTTC
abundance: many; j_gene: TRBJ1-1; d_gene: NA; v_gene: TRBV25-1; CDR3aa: CASKGLLGKMNTEAFF; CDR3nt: TGTGCCAGCAAGGGGTTACTTGGTAAAATGAACACTGAAGCTTTCTTT
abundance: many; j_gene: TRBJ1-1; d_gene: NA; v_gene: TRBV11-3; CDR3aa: CASSFTTGLPNTEAFF; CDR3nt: TGTGCCAGCAGCTTCACCACAGGACTCCCGAACACTGAAGCTTTCTTT
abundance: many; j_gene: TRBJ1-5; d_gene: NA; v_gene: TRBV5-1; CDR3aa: CASDEGFQPQHF; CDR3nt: TGCGCCAGCGACGAGGGGTTCCAGCCCCAGCATTTT
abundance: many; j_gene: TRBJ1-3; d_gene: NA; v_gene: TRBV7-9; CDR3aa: CASGRGRSGNTIYF; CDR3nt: TGTGCCAGCGGCAGGGGACGCTCTGGAAACACCATATATTTT
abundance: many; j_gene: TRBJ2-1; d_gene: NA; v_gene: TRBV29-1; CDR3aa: CSAQRNEQFF; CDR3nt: TGCAGCGCCCAGCGGAATGAGCAGTTCTTC
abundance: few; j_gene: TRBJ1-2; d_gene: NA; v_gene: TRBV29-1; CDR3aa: CSVEDRQYGYTF; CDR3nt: TGCAGCGTTGAAGACAGACAGTATGGCTACACCTTC
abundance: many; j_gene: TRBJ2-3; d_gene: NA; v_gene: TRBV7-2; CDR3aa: CASSRVGADTQYF; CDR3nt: TGTGCCAGCAGCCGTGTAGGGGCAGATACGCAGTATTTT
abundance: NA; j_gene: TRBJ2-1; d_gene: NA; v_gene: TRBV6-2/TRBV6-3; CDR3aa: CASSPTSSVPQSF; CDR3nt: TGTGCCAGCAGTCCTACTTCTAGCGTTCCGCAGTCCTTC
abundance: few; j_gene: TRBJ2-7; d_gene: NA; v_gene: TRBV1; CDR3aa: CTSSQGTSGSEQYF; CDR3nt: TGCACCAGCAGCCAAGGGACTAGCGGGAGCGAGCAGTACTTC
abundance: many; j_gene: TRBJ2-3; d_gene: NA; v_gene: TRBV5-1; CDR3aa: CASSLNSGPEGDTQYF; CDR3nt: TGCGCCAGCAGCTTGAACTCGGGTCCTGAAGGAGATACGCAGTATTTT
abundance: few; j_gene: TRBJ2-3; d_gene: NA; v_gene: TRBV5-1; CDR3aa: CASIDYTDTQYF; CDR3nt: TGCGCCAGCATCGATTACACAGATACGCAGTATTTT
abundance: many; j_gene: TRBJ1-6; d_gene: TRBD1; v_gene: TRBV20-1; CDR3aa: CSAKETGNSPLHF; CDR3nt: TGCAGTGCTAAGGAGACAGGGAATTCACCCCTCCACTTT
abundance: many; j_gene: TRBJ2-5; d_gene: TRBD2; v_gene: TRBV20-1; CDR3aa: CSATPSGRDQETQYF; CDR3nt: TGCAGTGCCACTCCTAGCGGGAGAGACCAAGAGACCCAGTACTTC
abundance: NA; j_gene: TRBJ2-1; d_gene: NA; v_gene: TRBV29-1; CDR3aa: CSVEDQRTNNEQFF; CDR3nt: TGCAGCGTTGAAGATCAACGGACAAACAATGAGCAGTTCTTC
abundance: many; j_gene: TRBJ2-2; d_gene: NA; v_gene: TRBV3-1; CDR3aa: CASSHIGTQGHTGELFF; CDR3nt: TGTGCCAGCAGCCATATCGGGACGCAGGGACACACCGGGGAGCTGTTTTTT
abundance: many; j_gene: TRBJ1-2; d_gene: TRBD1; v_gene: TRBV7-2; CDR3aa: CASRWTGDVGYTF; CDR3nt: TGTGCCAGCAGGTGGACAGGGGACGTAGGCTACACCTTC
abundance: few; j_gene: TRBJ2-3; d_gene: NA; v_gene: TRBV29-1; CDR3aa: CSVERRDTQYF; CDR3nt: TGCAGCGTTGAGCGCAGGGATACGCAGTATTTT
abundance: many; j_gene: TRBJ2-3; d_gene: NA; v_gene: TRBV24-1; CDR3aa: CATSDPDRYTDTQYF; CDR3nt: TGTGCCACCAGTGATCCTGACAGGTACACAGATACGCAGTATTTT
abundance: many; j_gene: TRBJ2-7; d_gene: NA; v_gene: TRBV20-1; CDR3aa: CSARNGVEQYF; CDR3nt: TGCAGTGCCCGAAATGGGGTCGAGCAGTACTTC
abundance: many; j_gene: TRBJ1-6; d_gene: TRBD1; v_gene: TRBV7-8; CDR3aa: CASSLVMGQGGNSPLHF; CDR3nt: TGTGCCAGCAGCTTAGTTATGGGACAGGGGGGGAATTCACCCCTCCACTTT
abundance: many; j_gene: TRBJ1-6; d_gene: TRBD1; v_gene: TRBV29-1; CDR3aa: CSSDRNAENSPLHF; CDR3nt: TGCAGCTCGGACAGGAACGCCGAGAATTCACCCCTCCACTTT
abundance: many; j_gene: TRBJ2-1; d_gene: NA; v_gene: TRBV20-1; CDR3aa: CSASWAGTREQFF; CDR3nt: TGCAGTGCTAGCTGGGCGGGAACGCGTGAGCAGTTCTTC
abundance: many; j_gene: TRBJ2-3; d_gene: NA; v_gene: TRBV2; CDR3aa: CASRSTRSTDTQYF; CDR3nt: TGTGCCAGCAGATCGACTAGGAGCACAGATACGCAGTATTTT
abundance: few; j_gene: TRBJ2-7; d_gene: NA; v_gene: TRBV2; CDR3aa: CASRESYEQYF; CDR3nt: TGTGCCAGCAGGGAGAGCTACGAGCAGTACTTC
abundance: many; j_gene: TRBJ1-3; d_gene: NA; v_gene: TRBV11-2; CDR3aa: CASSLDPGRVSGNTIYF; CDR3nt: TGTGCCAGCAGCTTAGATCCTGGAAGGGTTTCTGGAAACACCATATATTTT
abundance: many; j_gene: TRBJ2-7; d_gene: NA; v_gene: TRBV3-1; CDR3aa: CASSPWGSTYEQYF; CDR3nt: TGTGCCAGCAGCCCCTGGGGAAGTACCTACGAGCAGTACTTC